This T cell receptor (beta chain) emerged from a study of blood T cell repertoires in COVID-19. Study as a whole: Sources were T cells, B-cell-depleted T cells, or PBMCs; the material itself was cDNA or gDNA.

This clone is a singleton in its sample. In terms of age and location, participants ranged from roughly 18 to 89 years and lived in under 30 US areas. Recovered Cohort 3 donors showed two negative PCRs, clearance, or symptom resolution. Libraries were prepared by immunoSEQ multiplex PCR; TCRdb keeps only in-frame clonotypes and omits some of them. Here the sample spans some 170,000 clones, 84% being singletons. The CDR3 totals 16 residues. Germline CDR1 and CDR2: SGHAT and FQNNGV. V lost 1 base and J lost 5, with 18 bases in between. This rearrangement joins TRBV11-2 to TRBJ2-7; D is possibly TRBD2 (7 bases). The TCR sequence derives from a man aged 50-60 years who had recovered from COVID-19. The sequenced sample was PBMCs or T cells enriched from blood (not recorded which). The CDR3 DNA reads as TGTGCCAGCAGCTTAGGTTTCGGGGGGCCGATCGACGAGCAGTACTTC. Amino acid sequence: CASSLGFGGPIDEQYF.